The 14 T cell receptor beta chains listed next were all sequenced from one sample in a study of TIL therapy for anti-PD-1-resistant metastatic lung cancer. Time point described: pre-treatment sample, taken before nivolumab and TIL therapy. Most excised metastases sampled were pleural nodules or supraclavicular lymph nodes. This was the immunoSEQ v3 assay. Profiling relied on immunoSEQ multiplex PCR, and the TCRdb table lists in-frame clones only, not all of them. The sample carries thousands of clones, more than 70% recorded once. The sequencing here drew on tumor tissue, taken at baseline. All receptors come from a person aged 25 to 80 with non-small cell lung cancer.

This chain uses TRBV30 with TRBJ2-1, with D unresolved. In germline, CDR1 is GTSNPN, CDR2 SVGIG (reference sequence). V lost 4 bases to trimming and J lost 6 bases, with 10 bases between them. CDR3 length equals 12 residues. The DNA of the CDR3 is TGTGCCTGGACCGGGTTGGCCAATGAGCAGTTCTTC. It codes for CAWTGLANEQFF.

V is TRBV28 and J is TRBJ1-5; possibly TRBD1 for D (5 bases). CDR3 length: 16 residues. CDR1 and CDR2 from the germline V gene are MDHEN and SYDVKM. Trimming cost V 4 bases and J 4 bases, with 17 bases left between them. CDR3 region: CASSSQQVGYNQPQHF. CDR3 bases: TGTGCCAGCAGTTCTCAACAGGTGGGATATAATCAGCCCCAGCATTTT.

V is TRBV6-5 and J is TRBJ1-1, with D tentatively TRBD1 (6 bases). The CDR3 runs to 14 residues. Germline CDR1 MNHEY, CDR2 SVGAGI. Trimming removed 5 bases from V and 1 base from J, with 11 bases in between. CDR3 sequence: CASSRGQENTEAFF. CDR3 nucleotide sequence: TGTGCCAGCAGTAGGGGACAAGAGAACACTGAAGCTTTCTTT.

The chain couples TRBV27 to TRBJ2-1, with 14 nucleotides matching TRBD2. The CDR3 covers 17 residues. Germline lookup yields CDR1 MNHEY and CDR2 SMNVEV (reference sequence). V was pared by 2 bases and J by 9 bases, with 9 bases of the junction left unmatched. In DNA form, the CDR3 reads TGTGCCAGCAGTTTAATTGGGACTAGCGGGAGTTTCGGTGAGCAGTTCTTC. The encoded protein is CASSLIGTSGSFGEQFF.

The chain combines TRBV7-2 with TRBJ1-6, with D maybe TRBD1 (5 bases). The V and J ends lost 5 bases and 5 bases respectively, with 13 bases between them. Germline values: CDR1 SGHTA, CDR2 FQGNSA. This CDR3 is 15 amino acids long. CDR3 region: CASSINRPHNSPLHF. Written as DNA, the CDR3 is TGTGCCAGCAGCATTAACAGGCCCCATAATTCACCCCTCCACTTT.

As to this clone: Other nucleotide sequences from this sample produce the same CDR3. The chain employs TRBV4-3 and TRBJ2-3; D may correspond to TRBD1 or TRBD2 (6 bases each). Germline CDR1 and CDR2: LGHNA and YSLEER. V was shortened by 1 base and J by 5 bases, with 25 bases between the two germline ends. The CDR3 has 19 amino acids. The DNA of the CDR3 is TGCGCCAGCAGCCAAGGAGGTGGGGGCGGGGCACTCATGGAAGATACGCAGTATTTT. This gives the protein CASSQGGGGGALMEDTQYF.

The V and J genes are TRBV4-3 and TRBJ2-5; D unclear. The germline gives CDR1 LGHNA, CDR2 YSLEER. The CDR3 is 15 residues long. The V end was cut by 2 bases, the J end by 2 bases, with 12 bases between. Written as DNA, the CDR3 is TGCGCCAGCAGCCAATCTACAGCTAGACAAGAGACCCAGTACTTC. Its protein is CASSQSTARQETQYF.

J is TRBJ2-3 and V is TRBV18, with TRBD2 identical over 9 bases. The CDR3 is 15 amino acids. J lost 3 bases, V lost 6 bases, and 7 bases had no gene match. Germline CDR1 is KGHSH and CDR2 is LQKENI. Written as DNA, the CDR3 is TGTGCCAGCTCCGAAAGAACTAGCGGGACAGATACGCAGTATTTT. This gives the protein CASSERTSGTDTQYF.

This clone came up a few times. The chain combines TRBV6-5 with TRBJ2-1; 11 positions agree with TRBD2. The CDR3 has 16 residues. Losses at the gene ends were 0 bases for V and 8 bases for J; bases not matched to a gene: 6. The germline V gene has CDR1 MNHEY and CDR2 SVGAGI. CDR3 DNA: TGTGCCAGCAGTTACTCGATAACTAGCGGGAGCTATGAGCAGTTCTTC. It translates to CASSYSITSGSYEQFF.

For this clone: The junction and the germline gene differ at one end; a read error may be behind it. The chain has TRBV27 and TRBJ1-5; D unresolved. CDR3 length: 14 residues. CDR1 is MNHEY and CDR2 is SMNVEV in the germline V gene (reference sequence). This chain's CDR3 is CANSPYTLNQPQHF. CDR3 coding DNA: TGTGCCAACAGTCCGTACACCCTCAATCAGCCCCAGCATTTT.

The chain recombines TRBV12-2 with TRBJ2-5; TRBD1 is the table's D call and was not checked against the DNA. TRBV12-2 is listed as a pseudogene. The CDR3 extends over 15 amino acids. The CDR3 region has the DNA TGTGCAAGTCGCTTAGCCGGACAGGGGAGGGAGACCCAGTACTTC. It is translated as CASRLAGQGRETQYF.

This chain joins TRBV6-4 and TRBJ2-2, with 8 bases that match TRBD1. V was clipped by 8 bases and J by 4 bases; unmatched bases: 6. The CDR3 is 14 residues long. Per the germline V gene, CDR1 is MRHNA and CDR2 is SNTAGT. Here the CDR3 DNA reads TGTGCCAGCCGCCCGGACAGGGTCACCGGGGAGCTGTTTTTT. Amino acid sequence: CASRPDRVTGELFF.

The gene calls are TRBV30 and TRBJ2-5; 13 bases are a match to TRBD2. J gave up 5 bases and V 2 bases, and 2 bases lay outside the gene matches. This CDR3 comprises 14 residues. Germline-derived CDR1 and CDR2 are GTSNPN and SVGIG (reference sequence). CDR3 in amino acids: CAWSKGLAGETQYF. DNA of the CDR3: TGTGCCTGGAGTAAGGGACTAGCGGGGGAGACCCAGTACTTC.

The chain has TRBV7-8 and TRBJ1-2; 11 bases match TRBD1. Trimming removed 4 bases from V and 8 bases from J; junction bases left unmatched: 12. From germline, CDR1 is SGHVS and CDR2 FQNEAQ. This CDR3 has 16 amino acids. CDR3 in DNA: TGTGCCAGCAGCTCCAACCCAGGGACAGGGGGGCCCGGCTACACCTTC. This translates into CASSSNPGTGGPGYTF.